What follows are 2 T cell receptor beta chains derived from one specimen sequenced in a study of T cells after posttransplantation cyclophosphamide. The data were produced by immunoSEQ multiplex PCR, yet TCRdb's version contains in-frame clones alone and is incomplete. The repertoire holds about 3,800 clones, with 90% to 95% as singletons. The sequencing input was naive CD4+ T cells sorted from PBMCs. The receptors were gathered from a man aged 50 or older.

On this clone itself: An end of the junction does not agree with germline; a read error may underlie this. The chain is built from TRBV19 and TRBJ2-7; 8 bases are shared with TRBD1. The CDR3 has 15 amino acids. The germline V gene has CDR1 LNHDA and CDR2 SQIVND (reference sequence). CDR3 bases: TGTGCCAGTAGTTCCTCGATGACAGGGGCCTACGGGCAGTACTTC. This translates into CASSSSMTGAYGQYF.

The chain links TRBV11-2 to TRBJ1-4; the match to TRBD1 covers 10 bases. The CDR3 has 15 residues. CDR1 SGHAT and CDR2 FQNNGV come from the germline V gene. V shed 5 bases and J 7 bases; nucleotides not matched to a gene: 7. The CDR3 DNA follows: TGTGCCAGCAGCGCTGGGGACAGGGGTGGTGAAAAACTGTTTTTT. Protein sequence: CASSAGDRGGEKLFF.